This TCR beta chain emerged from a study of T cell repertoires in cytomegalovirus infection. V lost 5 bases and J 5 bases, leaving 18 bases between the germline ends. Germline CDR1 and CDR2: MDHEN and SYDVKM. This CDR3 is built from 15 residues. This clonotype was counted ten times or more. Its cognate antigen is unknown. Each CDR3 protein is one row after TCRdb ran MiXCR on the reads. The table records around 69,000 distinct CDR3 sequences, under 30% of them present only once. The sequence was collected from a human donor in good health (CMV status not recorded). Some clones in this sample may be carry-over from other donors' samples. This chain joins TRBV28 and TRBJ2-5; unclear D gene. The source material was CD8+ T cells from cultured PBMCs, sampled from culture after CMV antigen stimulation. CDR3 amino acids: CASSNLRADEETQYF. For the CDR3, the DNA is TGTGCCAGCAGTAACCTTAGGGCTGACGAGGAGACCCAGTACTTC.